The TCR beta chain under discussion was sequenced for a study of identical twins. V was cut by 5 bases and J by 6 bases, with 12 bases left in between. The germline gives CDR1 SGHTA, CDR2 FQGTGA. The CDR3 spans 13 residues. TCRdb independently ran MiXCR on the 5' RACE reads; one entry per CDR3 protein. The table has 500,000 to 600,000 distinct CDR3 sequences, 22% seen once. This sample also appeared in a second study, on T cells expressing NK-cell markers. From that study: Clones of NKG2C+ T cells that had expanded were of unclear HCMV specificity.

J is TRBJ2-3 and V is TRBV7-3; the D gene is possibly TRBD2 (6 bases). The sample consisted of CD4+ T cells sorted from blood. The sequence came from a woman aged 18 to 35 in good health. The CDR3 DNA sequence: TGTGCCAGCAGCCGGGGGACGGCGGATACGCAGTATTTT. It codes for CASSRGTADTQYF.